These 26 T cell receptor beta chains were all obtained from the same sample, sequenced in a study of blood T cell repertoires in COVID-19 (dated by TCRdb to about 2020). Library construction relied on the immunoSEQ multiplex PCR assay. TCRdb took over this immuneACCESS table, retaining in-frame rearrangements with V and J assigned. Such tables are incomplete; in checked studies, under half of the missing clones stem from an unresolved V gene, and the remainder is unexplained. Across this sample there are some 200,000 clones, with approximately 82% seen only once. The ten biggest clones cover roughly 17% of the sample. The sequenced sample consisted of PBMCs or T cells enriched from blood (not recorded which). These receptors all stem from a woman aged 45-59 years who had recovered from COVID-19.

This clone came up once. The chain links TRBV19 to TRBJ2-7, with 15 nucleotides matching TRBD2. The germline V gene has CDR1 LNHDA and CDR2 SQIVND (reference sequence). The CDR3 length is 15 residues. The V segment lost 3 bases and the J segment 9 bases; nucleotides outside the gene matches: 6. CDR3 loop: CASSMGLAGGPAQYF. The DNA of the CDR3 is TGTGCCAGTAGTATGGGACTAGCGGGAGGCCCCGCGCAGTACTTC. Supplemented by reference TRBV19 and TRBJ2-7, the full variable domain reads DGGITQSPKYLFRKEGQNVTLSCEQNLNHDAMYWYRQDPGQGLRLIYYSQIVNDFQKGDIAEGYSVSREKKESFPLTVTSAQKNPTAFYLCASSMGLAGGPAQYFGPGTRLTVT.

The rearrangement uses TRBV3-1 (or the pseudogene TRBV3-2) and TRBJ1-5; D is undetermined. The CDR3 runs to 14 residues. The V end lost 3 bases, the J end lost 0 bases, and 6 bases lay between the germline ends. Germline V gives CDR1 LGHDT, CDR2 YNNKEL (reference sequence). The CDR3 region is CASSHRNSNQPQHF. CDR3 coding DNA: TGTGCCAGCAGCCACAGGAATAGCAATCAGCCCCAGCATTTT.

J is TRBJ2-2 and V is TRBV10-1; 8 bases are a match to TRBD1. Germline-derived CDR1 and CDR2 are WNHNN and SYGVQD (reference sequence). Unmatched junction bases numbered 7, after V lost 10 bases and J lost 3 bases. The CDR3 spans 14 residues. The CDR3 bases are TGCGCCACCAGAAGGGGACAGGACACCGGGGAGCTGTTTTTT. The encoded protein is CATRRGQDTGELFF.

This clone was found once. The chain joins TRBV6-5 to TRBJ1-1; D uncertain. Germline CDR1 MNHEY, CDR2 SVGAGI. V was cut by 8 bases and J by 2 bases, with 15 bases left in between. The CDR3 is 14 residues long. CDR3 amino acids: CASLFFGLNTEAFF. DNA of the CDR3: TGTGCCAGCCTGTTTTTCGGACTTAACACTGAAGCTTTCTTT.

The genes are TRBV7-9 and TRBJ2-7; 7 bases are a match to TRBD1. This CDR3 spans 15 amino acids. With V trimmed by 4 bases and J by 2 bases, 8 bases remained unmatched. Looked up from germline, CDR1 is SEHNR and CDR2 is FQNEAQ (reference sequence). The DNA for the CDR3 is TGTGCCAGCAGCTCGACCCTGAGGGGGCCCTACGAGCAGTACTTC. This codes for CASSSTLRGPYEQYF.

This clone was observed a handful of times. V gene TRBV7-8 combines with J gene TRBJ1-2; 10 bases map to TRBD1. CDR1 and CDR2 from the germline V gene are SGHVS and FQNEAQ. There are 14 residues in the CDR3. V was clipped by 1 base and J by 7 bases; unmatched bases: 3. The CDR3 bases are TGTGCCAGCAGCTTAGATAGGACAGGGGGTGGCTACACCTTC. Protein product: CASSLDRTGGGYTF. The complete variable domain, with remaining parts taken from reference TRBV7-8 and TRBJ1-2, reads GAGVSQSPRYKVAKRGQDVALRCDPISGHVSLFWYQQALGQGPEFLTYFQNEAQLDKSGLPSDRFFAERPEGSVSTLKIQRTQQEDSAVYLCASSLDRTGGGYTFGSGTRLTVV.

A few counts support this clone. This chain connects TRBV11-2 to TRBJ2-3; TRBD2 matches at 7 bases. CDR3 length: 14 amino acids. Germline V gene data show CDR1 as SGHAT and CDR2 as FQNNGV. J gave up 4 bases and V 0 bases, and 1 base lay outside the gene matches. CDR3 coding DNA: TGTGCCAGCAGCTTAGAGGGGGGGGCAGATACGCAGTATTTT. This gives the protein CASSLEGGADTQYF.

Written as DNA, the CDR3 is TGTGCCAGCAGCCGGGGGAACATAGCGGGGAACACCGGGGAGCTGTTTTTT. Encoded protein: CASSRGNIAGNTGELFF. The rearrangement uses TRBV7-2 and TRBJ2-2, with 7 bases fitting TRBD2. The germline CDR1 and CDR2 sequences are SGHTA and FQGNSA. The CDR3 is 17 amino acids. The junction had 10 bases not matched to a gene; V was cut back by 5 bases and J by 1 base.

This chain connects TRBV4-3 to TRBJ2-7; a weak D match, TRBD2 (6 bases). V lost 1 base and J lost 2, with 12 bases in between. Germline V lookup: CDR1 LGHNA, CDR2 YSLEER. CDR3 length: 15 amino acids. The CDR3 loop reads CASSQAGDWPYEQYF. For the CDR3, the DNA is TGCGCCAGCAGCCAAGCGGGGGATTGGCCCTACGAGCAGTACTTC.

This clone was detected a few times. J is TRBJ1-3 and V is TRBV27, with 9 bases identical to TRBD1. The length of the CDR3 is 15 residues. V lost 6 bases and J lost 2; bases outside the gene matches: 5. The V gene's germline CDR1 is MNHEY and CDR2 SMNVEV (reference sequence). Here the CDR3 reads CASRATGGTGNTIYF. The CDR3 coding sequence is TGTGCCAGCAGAGCAACAGGGGGCACTGGAAACACCATATATTTT.

This clone has only a few counts. DNA of the CDR3: TGTGCCAGCAGCCAAGATCTCAGGGCGGGAGGAACACAAGAGACCCAGTACTTC. This encodes CASSQDLRAGGTQETQYF. This chain joins TRBV3-1 (or the pseudogene TRBV3-2) and TRBJ2-5, with TRBD2 matching 8 bases. CDR3 length: 18 residues. Germline-derived CDR1 and CDR2 are LGHDT and YNNKEL (reference sequence). V was pared by 0 bases and J by 2 bases, with 11 bases of the junction left unmatched.

DNA of the CDR3: TGTGCCAGCAGCCAAGTCGGTCGGACTAGCGGGAACACCGGGGAGCTGTTTTTT. Translation gives CASSQVGRTSGNTGELFF. The V and J genes are TRBV4-2 and TRBJ2-2; 10 positions agree with TRBD2. There are 18 residues in the CDR3. V lost 1 base and J lost 1; bases outside the gene matches: 6. Germline assignment: CDR1 LGHNA and CDR2 YNFKEQ.

The chain couples TRBV6-5 to TRBJ2-3, with D unclear. Trimming pared 6 bases from V and 1 base from J, leaving 11 bases between. CDR1 and CDR2 (germline): MNHEY, SVGAGI. The CDR3 totals 14 residues. The CDR3 loop reads CASRDSSGTDTQYF. The CDR3 DNA is TGTGCCAGCAGAGACTCGAGTGGCACAGATACGCAGTATTTT.

This sequence joins TRBV19 and TRBJ2-1, with 7 nucleotides matching TRBD1. Germline V gives CDR1 LNHDA, CDR2 SQIVND (reference sequence). V lost 7 bases, J lost 0 bases, and 6 bases stayed unmatched. This CDR3 has 15 amino acids. This CDR3 is CASKDRQASYNEQFF. The CDR3 bases are TGTGCCAGTAAGGACAGGCAGGCCTCCTACAATGAGCAGTTCTTC.

The rearrangement joins TRBV2 to TRBJ1-2, with 7 bases identical to TRBD1. The junction had 10 bases not matched to a gene; V was cut back by 4 bases and J by 2 bases. This CDR3 has 16 residues. Germline CDR1 SNHLY, CDR2 FYNNEI. CDR3 sequence: CASSVPGGISNYGYTF. The CDR3 nucleotides are TGTGCCAGCAGTGTACCAGGGGGAATCTCAAACTATGGCTACACCTTC.

This chain joins TRBV7-9 and TRBJ2-5; 8 nucleotides match TRBD2. The V and J ends lost 2 bases and 2 bases, in that order; junction bases with no gene match: 13. The CDR3 sequence is 18 residues long. The germline gives CDR1 SEHNR, CDR2 FQNEAQ (reference sequence). CDR3: CASSLWDRREVGQETQYF. Written as DNA, the CDR3 is TGTGCCAGCAGCTTATGGGACCGGCGGGAGGTTGGTCAAGAGACCCAGTACTTC.

The rearrangement links TRBV19 to TRBJ1-5, with D possibly TRBD1 on 6 matching bases. CDR3 length: 17 amino acids. V was trimmed by 3 bases and J by 0 bases, leaving 15 bases between them. Germline-derived CDR1 and CDR2 are LNHDA and SQIVND (reference sequence). The CDR3 region is CASSILAGTLSNQPQHF. The DNA of the CDR3 is TGTGCCAGTAGTATTCTGGCCGGGACACTTAGCAATCAGCCCCAGCATTTT.

The V and J genes are TRBV30 and TRBJ2-2; tentatively, D is TRBD1 (5 bases). The CDR3 sequence is 13 residues long. Germline values: CDR1 GTSNPN, CDR2 SVGIG (reference sequence). Trimming pared 5 bases from V and 5 bases from J, leaving 12 bases between. DNA of the CDR3: TGTGCCTGGGTCCTCAGGGCGACCGGGGAGCTGTTTTTT. Amino acid sequence: CAWVLRATGELFF.

V is TRBV13 and J is TRBJ2-1, with a weak D call TRBD2 (6 bases). Germline CDR1 and CDR2: PRHDT and FYEKMQ (reference sequence). The CDR3 consists of 17 residues. V was trimmed by 5 bases and J by 8 bases, leaving 25 bases between them. In nucleotides, the CDR3 is TGTGCCAGCAGCCCCTCCGGGACTTGGCCTTTGGGGCATGAGCAGTTCTTC. Translation gives CASSPSGTWPLGHEQFF.

This clone was seen ten or more times. The chain recombines TRBV28 with TRBJ1-5; TRBD1 is a possible D gene (5 bases). Trimming pared 7 bases from V and 3 bases from J, leaving 19 bases between. Germline CDR1 MDHEN, CDR2 SYDVKM. The CDR3 is 16 amino acids. This CDR3 reads CASTRPRQGLNQPQHF. The DNA of the CDR3 is TGTGCCAGCACTCGACCCCGCCAGGGCCTCAATCAGCCCCAGCATTTT.

The rearrangement uses TRBV5-1 and TRBJ2-5, with D unclear. Trimming removed 1 base from V and 0 bases from J, with 10 bases in between. Germline values: CDR1 SGHRS, CDR2 YFSETQ. This CDR3 has 15 amino acids. Written as DNA, the CDR3 is TGCGCCAGCAGCTTGCGTCCGTCGGACCAAGAGACCCAGTACTTC. It is translated as CASSLRPSDQETQYF.

V is TRBV19 and J is TRBJ1-5; tentative D call: TRBD1 (6 bases). The CDR3 consists of 12 residues. From germline, CDR1 is LNHDA and CDR2 SQIVND (reference sequence). V dropped 4 bases and J dropped 9 bases, with 10 bases sitting between them. The CDR3 protein is CASSTGVRPQHF. CDR3 in DNA: TGTGCCAGTAGTACAGGGGTTCGGCCCCAGCATTTT.

This rearrangement joins TRBV5-1 to TRBJ2-3; the D gene is possibly TRBD1 (5 bases). The V end was cut by 2 bases, the J end by 6 bases, with 16 bases between. The CDR3 has 15 residues. Germline-derived CDR1 and CDR2 are SGHRS and YFSETQ. The CDR3 nucleotides are TGCGCCAGCAGCTTAAAAACTACAGGCGTGGATACGCAGTATTTT. Translating gives CASSLKTTGVDTQYF.

This chain connects TRBV5-5 to TRBJ1-5; unclear D gene. The CDR3 totals 12 residues. From germline, CDR1 is SGHKS and CDR2 YYEKEE (reference sequence). Between the trimmed V and J ends, which lost 2 bases and 9 bases, there was a span of 9 bases. Written as DNA, the CDR3 is TGTGCCAGCAGCTTAGACATCGGGCCCCAGCATTTT. It codes for CASSLDIGPQHF.

A word on this clone: The sample holds other DNA sequences that translate to the same CDR3. V and J are TRBV30 and TRBJ2-1, with 13 bases aligning to TRBD2. The CDR3 runs to 15 residues. V lost 3 bases to trimming and J lost 5 bases; unmatched junction nucleotides: 4. Germline CDR1 and CDR2: GTSNPN and SVGIG (reference sequence). Written as DNA, the CDR3 is TGTGCCTGGAGCGGACTAGCGGGAGTGAACAATGAGCAGTTCTTC. Translation gives CAWSGLAGVNNEQFF. The variable domain in full, with the rest retrieved from reference TRBV30 and TRBJ2-1, is SQTIHQWPATLVQPVGSPLSLECTVEGTSNPNLYWYRQAAGRGLQLLFYSVGIGQISSEVPQNLSASRPQDRQFILSSKKLLLSDSGFYLCAWSGLAGVNNEQFFGPGTRLTVL.

This chain joins TRBV28 and TRBJ1-6; weak D call: TRBD1 (6 bases). V was clipped by 6 bases and J by 6 bases, with 15 bases between them. Germline assignment: CDR1 MDHEN and CDR2 SYDVKM. The CDR3 sequence is 15 residues long. CDR3 nucleotide sequence: TGTGCCAGCAGGGATCCCGGACAGCTTAATTCACCCCTCCACTTT. It yields the protein CASRDPGQLNSPLHF.